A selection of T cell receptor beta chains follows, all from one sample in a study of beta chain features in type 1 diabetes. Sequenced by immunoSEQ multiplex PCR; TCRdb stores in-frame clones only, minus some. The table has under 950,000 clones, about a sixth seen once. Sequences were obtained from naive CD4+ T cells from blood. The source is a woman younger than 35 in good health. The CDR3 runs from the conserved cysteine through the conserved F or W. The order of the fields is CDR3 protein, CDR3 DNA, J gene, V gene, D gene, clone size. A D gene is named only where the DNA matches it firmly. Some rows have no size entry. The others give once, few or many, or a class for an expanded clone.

CDR3aa: CASSIDRGYGYTF
CDR3nt: TGTGCCAGCAGCATCGACAGGGGGTATGGCTACACCTTC
j_gene: TRBJ1-2
v_gene: TRBV27
d_gene: TRBD1
abundance: few

CDR3aa: CAIRGTTNEKLFF
CDR3nt: TGTGCCATCAGAGGGACAACTAATGAAAAACTGTTTTTT
j_gene: TRBJ1-4
v_gene: TRBV10-3
d_gene: NA
abundance: NA

CDR3aa: CASMRQVDTEAFF
CDR3nt: TGTGCCAGCATGAGACAGGTAGACACTGAAGCTTTCTTT
j_gene: TRBJ1-1
v_gene: TRBV2
d_gene: NA
abundance: few

CDR3aa: CASSSGRAGVDTQYF
CDR3nt: TGTGCCAGCAGCTCGGGGAGGGCCGGTGTAGATACGCAGTATTTT
j_gene: TRBJ2-3
v_gene: TRBV7-2
d_gene: TRBD2
abundance: NA

CDR3aa: CASSQGDTTDTQYF
CDR3nt: TGCGCCAGCAGCCAAGGCGACACCACAGATACGCAGTATTTT
j_gene: TRBJ2-3
v_gene: TRBV4-1
d_gene: NA
abundance: few

CDR3aa: CASSQGGTGEDNEQFF
CDR3nt: TGCGCCAGCAGCCAAGGGGGGACAGGGGAAGACAATGAGCAGTTCTTC
j_gene: TRBJ2-1
v_gene: TRBV4-3
d_gene: TRBD1
abundance: NA

CDR3aa: CASSLVRTDTQYF
CDR3nt: TGTGCCAGCAGCTTGGTACGGACAGATACGCAGTATTTT
j_gene: TRBJ2-3
v_gene: TRBV5-8
d_gene: NA
abundance: NA

CDR3aa: CASSLTRTSGRDEELFF
CDR3nt: TGTGCCAGCAGTTTAACAAGGACTAGCGGGAGGGACGAGGAGCTGTTTTTT
j_gene: TRBJ2-2
v_gene: TRBV28
d_gene: TRBD2
abundance: few

CDR3aa: CASSLPGTGHYEQYF
CDR3nt: TGTGCCAGCAGCCTCCCCGGGACAGGGCACTACGAGCAGTACTTC
j_gene: TRBJ2-7
v_gene: TRBV7-8
d_gene: TRBD1
abundance: few

CDR3aa: CASSYTEASYNEQFF
CDR3nt: TGTGCCAGCAGTTACACGGAAGCGTCCTACAATGAGCAGTTCTTC
j_gene: TRBJ2-1
v_gene: TRBV6-5
d_gene: NA
abundance: NA

CDR3aa: CASSRRAGGTEAFF
CDR3nt: TGTGCCAGCAGCCGGAGGGCAGGGGGCACTGAAGCTTTCTTT
j_gene: TRBJ1-1
v_gene: TRBV14
d_gene: TRBD1
abundance: NA

CDR3aa: CASSLARLAGASNEQFF
CDR3nt: TGTGCCAGCAGCTTAGCTCGTCTAGCGGGAGCTTCCAATGAGCAGTTCTTC
j_gene: TRBJ2-1
v_gene: TRBV11-2
d_gene: TRBD2
abundance: once

CDR3aa: CASSPGRLSVTGELFF
CDR3nt: TGTGCCAGCAGCCCAGGTCGTCTTTCGGTCACCGGGGAGCTGTTTTTT
j_gene: TRBJ2-2
v_gene: TRBV7-6
d_gene: NA
abundance: few

CDR3aa: CASSRGPADYEQYF
CDR3nt: TGTGCCAGCAGCCGAGGACCAGCGGACTACGAGCAGTACTTC
j_gene: TRBJ2-7
v_gene: TRBV27
d_gene: NA
abundance: few

CDR3aa: CASSYRQGGQETQYF
CDR3nt: TGTGCCAGCAGTTACCGACAGGGTGGCCAAGAGACCCAGTACTTC
j_gene: TRBJ2-5
v_gene: TRBV6-6
d_gene: TRBD1
abundance: NA

CDR3aa: CASSRDGTSSYEQYF
CDR3nt: TGCGCCAGCAGCCGTGACGGGACTAGCAGCTACGAGCAGTACTTC
j_gene: TRBJ2-7
v_gene: TRBV4-3
d_gene: TRBD2
abundance: NA

CDR3aa: CASSPRQGNQETQYF
CDR3nt: TGTGCCAGCTCACCTCGACAGGGGAATCAAGAGACCCAGTACTTC
j_gene: TRBJ2-5
v_gene: TRBV18
d_gene: TRBD1
abundance: few

CDR3aa: CASSATGTGGPGYTF
CDR3nt: TGTGCCAGCAGCGCCACCGGGACAGGGGGCCCTGGCTACACCTTC
j_gene: TRBJ1-2
v_gene: TRBV9
d_gene: TRBD1
abundance: few

CDR3aa: CASSLVAGTYGYTF
CDR3nt: TGCGCCAGCAGCTTGGTTGCGGGGACCTATGGCTACACCTTC
j_gene: TRBJ1-2
v_gene: TRBV5-1
d_gene: NA
abundance: NA

CDR3aa: CASSLGIAGGTDTQYF
CDR3nt: TGTGCCAGCAGCTTAGGTATAGCGGGAGGCACAGATACGCAGTATTTT
j_gene: TRBJ2-3
v_gene: TRBV7-9
d_gene: TRBD2
abundance: few

CDR3aa: CAISDLWGEAFF
CDR3nt: TGTGCCATCAGTGATTTATGGGGTGAAGCTTTCTTT
j_gene: TRBJ1-1
v_gene: TRBV10-3
d_gene: NA
abundance: NA

CDR3aa: CASSWRTSGKGYNEQFF
CDR3nt: TGTGCCAGCAGCTGGCGGACTAGCGGGAAGGGTTACAATGAGCAGTTCTTC
j_gene: TRBJ2-1
v_gene: TRBV5-4
d_gene: TRBD2
abundance: NA

CDR3aa: CASKSGFGANVLTF
CDR3nt: TGTGCCAGCAAGTCCGGGTTTGGGGCCAACGTCCTGACTTTC
j_gene: TRBJ2-6
v_gene: TRBV27
d_gene: NA
abundance: NA

CDR3aa: CASSLFRTQGPGELFF
CDR3nt: TGTGCCAGCAGCTTATTTAGGACCCAGGGTCCCGGGGAGCTGTTTTTT
j_gene: TRBJ2-2
v_gene: TRBV7-3
d_gene: NA
abundance: NA

CDR3aa: CSGIAGAGGYEQYF
CDR3nt: TGCAGCGGTATAGCGGGAGCCGGGGGCTACGAGCAGTACTTC
j_gene: TRBJ2-7
v_gene: TRBV29-1
d_gene: TRBD2
abundance: few

CDR3aa: CASISGWDGNYEQYF
CDR3nt: TGTGCCAGCATTTCCGGTTGGGACGGAAACTACGAGCAGTACTTC
j_gene: TRBJ2-7
v_gene: TRBV6-6
d_gene: NA
abundance: few

CDR3aa: CASHSAQGGNTGELFF
CDR3nt: TGTGCCAGCCACTCGGCCCAGGGAGGAAACACCGGGGAGCTGTTTTTT
j_gene: TRBJ2-2
v_gene: TRBV5-4
d_gene: NA
abundance: NA

CDR3aa: CASSVESNEKLFF
CDR3nt: TGCGCCAGCAGCGTGGAGTCTAATGAAAAACTGTTTTTT
j_gene: TRBJ1-4
v_gene: TRBV5-1
d_gene: NA
abundance: NA

CDR3aa: CASRSGEGFGEQYF
CDR3nt: TGTGCCAGTAGATCGGGTGAGGGCTTTGGGGAGCAGTACTTC
j_gene: TRBJ2-7
v_gene: TRBV19
d_gene: NA
abundance: NA

CDR3aa: CASSGTGGWSKNIQYF
CDR3nt: TGTGCCAGCAGCGGAACAGGGGGCTGGTCCAAAAACATTCAGTACTTC
j_gene: TRBJ2-4
v_gene: TRBV5-8
d_gene: TRBD1
abundance: NA

CDR3aa: CAIPNEPGTGGTDTQYF
CDR3nt: TGCGCCATTCCGAACGAACCCGGGACAGGGGGAACAGATACGCAGTATTTT
j_gene: TRBJ2-3
v_gene: TRBV23-1
d_gene: TRBD1
abundance: few

CDR3aa: CASDGDYNEQFF
CDR3nt: TGTGCCAGCGATGGGGACTACAATGAGCAGTTCTTC
j_gene: TRBJ2-1
v_gene: TRBV2
d_gene: NA
abundance: NA